Following are 25 T cell receptor beta chains from one sample sequenced in a study of T cells in Graves' hyperthyroidism and ophthalmopathy. TCR beta CDR3 regions were amplified from RNA. A first-round RT-PCR of the TCR CDR3 used the HTBI primer set. One entry per CDR3 protein, called by TCRdb with MiXCR from the multiplex PCR reads. The data show 250,000 to 350,000 distinct CDR3 sequences, with about 15% seen just once and roughly a third held by the top ten. What was sequenced was blood. The receptors come from a man aged 25-45 years with Graves' hyperthyroidism.

The chain joins TRBV5-1 to TRBJ2-5; tentatively, D is TRBD2 (5 bases). CDR1 and CDR2 (germline): SGHRS, YFSETQ. Trimming removed 0 bases at V and 5 bases at J, with 14 bases between. The CDR3 has 15 residues. The DNA of the CDR3 is TGCGCCAGCAGCTTGGCCGAGGGTGGCATGGAGACCCAGTACTTC. Translation: CASSLAEGGMETQYF. Combining the CDR3 with reference TRBV5-1 and TRBJ2-5 gives the whole variable domain KAGVTQTPRYLIKTRGQQVTLSCSPISGHRSVSWYQQTPGQGLQFLFEYFSETQRNKGNFPGRFSGRQFSNSRSEMNVSTLELGDSALYLCASSLAEGGMETQYFGPGTRLLVL.

This clonotype has a handful of counts. This chain uses TRBV5-6 with TRBJ2-5, with 8 bases that match TRBD2. With 2 bases clipped from V and 1 base from J, the junction kept 4 bases outside the gene matches. CDR1 is SGHDT and CDR2 is YYEEEE in the germline V gene. This CDR3 has 15 residues. CDR3 sequence reads: CASSFRGGGQETQYF. The CDR3 DNA reads TGTGCCAGCAGCTTCCGGGGGGGAGGCCAAGAGACCCAGTACTTC.

This clonotype was observed many times. V is TRBV6-2 or TRBV6-3 and J is TRBJ2-7, with a weak D call TRBD2 (6 bases). The CDR3 consists of 14 residues. Trimming shortened V by 6 bases and J by 4 bases, and 16 bases separated the two germline ends. Germline V CDR1 and CDR2: MNHEY, SVGEGT. The CDR3 loop is CASSTGRLTYEQYF. The CDR3 DNA is TGTGCCAGCAGCACTGGGAGGCTGACGTACGAGCAGTACTTC.

This clonotype has a count of ten or more. The chain recombines TRBV7-3 with TRBJ2-7, with TRBD2 as a possible D gene (5 bases). Germline assignment: CDR1 SGHTA and CDR2 FQGTGA. The CDR3 loop spans 15 amino acids. The V gene lost 2 bases and the J gene lost 5 bases, with 16 bases spanning the gap. The CDR3 protein is CASSLERVTVHEQYF. DNA of the CDR3: TGTGCCAGCAGCTTAGAGAGGGTAACAGTGCACGAGCAGTACTTC. Filled out from reference TRBV7-3 and TRBJ2-7, the complete variable domain reads GAGVSQTPSNKVTEKGKYVELRCDPISGHTALYWYRQSLGQGPEFLIYFQGTGAADDSGLPNDRFFAVRPEGSVSTLKIQRTERGDSAVYLCASSLERVTVHEQYFGPGTRLTVT.

The rearrangement links TRBV6-1 to TRBJ2-5, with a weak D call TRBD2 (6 bases). The germline CDR1 and CDR2 sequences are MNHNS and SASEGT. V lost 5 bases and J lost 0, with 16 bases in between. The CDR3 is made up of 16 amino acids. The CDR3 DNA is TGTGCCAGCAGTTATTGGGGGGTCGGGGACCAAGAGACCCAGTACTTC. Its protein is CASSYWGVGDQETQYF.

This clonotype came up many times. The CDR3 DNA follows: TGTGCCACCAGCCCCAGGTGGGGGGCCGGGGGAGAATACAATGAGCAGTTCTTC. As protein: CATSPRWGAGGEYNEQFF. The chain links TRBV24-1 to TRBJ2-1, with D tentatively TRBD1 or TRBD2 (6 bases each). The V gene's germline CDR1 is KGHDR and CDR2 SFDVKD. The CDR3 is 18 amino acids. Trimming stripped 7 bases from V and 4 bases from J, with 25 bases between.

This clonotype was observed many times. The chain joins TRBV5-1 to TRBJ2-3; 7 positions agree with TRBD1. The CDR3 has 15 residues. V shed 0 bases, J shed 12 bases, and the junction held 13 bases outside the gene matches. CDR1 and CDR2 from the germline V gene are SGHRS and YFSETQ. CDR3 bases: TGCGCCAGCAGCTTGGCCGAGACAGGGCTCTTTACACAGTATTTT. Encoded protein: CASSLAETGLFTQYF.

CDR3 in amino acids: CASSQVRGTASSSGNTIYF. The DNA for the CDR3 is TGTGCCAGCAGCCAAGTTAGAGGGACAGCCTCGAGCTCTGGAAACACCATATATTTT. This chain uses TRBV14 with TRBJ1-3; 7 bases map to TRBD1. There are 19 residues in the CDR3. J gave up 0 bases and V 1 base, and 12 bases lay outside the gene matches. Germline V gives CDR1 SGHDN, CDR2 FVKESK.

Only a few counts were recorded for this clonotype. The V call is TRBV7-2, the J call TRBJ2-7, with TRBD2 as a possible D gene (5 bases). V gave up 1 base and J gave up 7 bases, with 8 bases separating them. CDR1 is SGHTA and CDR2 is FQGNSA in the germline V gene. The CDR3 consists of 12 residues. The CDR3 region is CASSLDSGEQYF. CDR3 nucleotides: TGTGCCAGCAGCTTAGACTCGGGGGAGCAGTACTTC.

This clonotype was found many times. The chain has TRBV12-3 or TRBV12-4 and TRBJ2-5; D possibly corresponds to TRBD1 (6 bases). Trimming took off 3 bases at V and 3 bases at J, with 14 bases between the two ends. The CDR3 has 15 amino acids. CDR3 region: CASSLAQGHKETQYF. The CDR3 DNA follows: TGTGCCAGCAGTTTGGCCCAGGGACATAAAGAGACCCAGTACTTC.

CDR3 nucleotides: TGTGCCAGCAGCTTTTACCCAGCGGGAGGGCCGGAGCAGTACTTC. It codes for CASSFYPAGGPEQYF. The V and J genes are TRBV5-5 and TRBJ2-7; 10 nucleotides agree with TRBD2. The CDR3 runs 15 residues. Germline V CDR1 and CDR2: SGHKS, YYEKEE (reference sequence). The V gene end was trimmed by 2 bases and the J gene end by 7 bases; junction bases not matched to a gene: 9.

As for this clonotype: This may come from a read error, since a much larger clone is one base off. The CDR3 DNA is TGTGCCAGCAGTGAAGGTGGACAGCTCTCTGGAGACACCATATATTTT. As protein: CASSEGGQLSGDTIYF. V gene TRBV2 combines with J gene TRBJ1-3, with D maybe TRBD1 (6 bases). Per germline, CDR1 SNHLY and CDR2 FYNNEI. CDR3 length: 16 amino acids. The variable domain in full, completed from reference TRBV2 and TRBJ1-3, reads EPEVTQTPSHQVTQMGQEVILRCVPISNHLYFYWYRQILGQKVEFLVSFYNNEISEKSEIFDDQFSVERPDGSNFTLKIRSTKLEDSAMYFCASSEGGQLSGDTIYFGEGSWLTVV.

This clonotype was seen at least ten times. The CDR3 protein is CASSLSFGEQYF. CDR3 in DNA: TGTGCCAGCAGCCTTTCCTTTGGCGAGCAGTACTTC. The chain employs TRBV3-1 and TRBJ2-7; D remains unclear. Germline loops: CDR1 LGHDT, CDR2 YNNKEL (reference sequence). The CDR3 length is 12 residues. Trimming pared 4 bases from V and 6 bases from J, leaving 10 bases between.

Comment on this clonotype: The CDR3 carries no conserved terminal phenylalanine or tryptophan, so it likely arises from a read error. The V call is TRBV6-1, the J call TRBJ1-1, with 7 bases that match TRBD1. The CDR3 is 16 amino acids. Trimming cost V 7 bases and J 4 bases; bases outside gene matches: 15. Germline V gene lookup returns CDR1 MNHNS and CDR2 SASEGT. This CDR3 is CASNPTGSSGVTEAFL. Written as DNA, the CDR3 is TGTGCCAGCAACCCGACAGGGAGCAGCGGGGTCACTGAAGCTTTCTTA.

The V call is TRBV7-6, the J call TRBJ1-5, with TRBD1 identical over 11 bases. The CDR3 totals 15 residues. In germline, CDR1 is SGHVS, CDR2 FNYEAQ. The V gene end was trimmed by 8 bases and the J gene end by 8 bases; junction bases not matched to a gene: 11. In nucleotides, the CDR3 is TGTGCCAGCGGACCGGGACAGGGGGTTAATGAGCCCCAGCATTTT. Residues: CASGPGQGVNEPQHF.

This chain joins TRBV2 and TRBJ1-4, with D unresolved. The ends were cut back, 7 bases at V and 0 bases at J, with 6 bases in the middle. CDR1 is SNHLY, CDR2 FYNNEI, per germline. This CDR3 spans 13 amino acids. This CDR3 reads CASTLATNEKLFF. CDR3 sequence (DNA): TGTGCCAGCACCTTAGCAACTAATGAAAAACTGTTTTTT.

There are a few counts of this clonotype. The genes are TRBV6-2 or TRBV6-3 and TRBJ2-3; no clear D. Per the germline V gene, CDR1 is MNHEY and CDR2 is SVGEGT. V dropped 6 bases and J dropped 2 bases, with 24 bases sitting between them. This CDR3 contains 18 residues. CDR3 in DNA: TGTGCCAGCAGCCTCCCCCCCCCCCCCGTTACCAACACAGATACGCAGTATTTT. It is translated as CASSLPPPPVTNTDTQYF.

This clonotype was counted ten times or more. The chain carries TRBV7-9 and TRBJ2-3; 7 bases line up with TRBD2. J was trimmed by 2 bases and V by 6 bases; bases with no gene match: 5. This CDR3 has 14 amino acids. CDR1 is SEHNR and CDR2 is FQNEAQ in the germline V gene (reference sequence). CDR3 in amino acids: CASRRLADTDTQYF. In DNA form, the CDR3 reads TGTGCCAGCAGACGTCTAGCGGACACAGATACGCAGTATTTT. Full variable domain (outside the CDR3, taken from reference TRBV7-9 and TRBJ2-3): DTGVSQNPRHKITKRGQNVTFRCDPISEHNRLYWYRQTLGQGPEFLTYFQNEAQLEKSRLLSDRFSAERPKGSFSTLEIQRTEQGDSAMYLCASRRLADTDTQYFGPGTRLTVL.

This clonotype has a count of ten or more. The J gene is TRBJ2-4, the V gene TRBV28; 8 nucleotides align to TRBD1. The V gene end was trimmed by 3 bases and the J gene end by 6 bases; junction bases not matched to a gene: 7. The length of the CDR3 is 15 residues. Germline CDR1 is MDHEN and CDR2 is SYDVKM. The CDR3 loop is CASSLIGRGLNIQYF. The DNA for the CDR3 is TGTGCCAGCAGTTTGATTGGCAGGGGGCTAAACATTCAGTACTTC.

The sample holds many counts of this clonotype. V usage is TRBV19 and J usage is TRBJ2-5; TRBD2 matches at 7 bases. There are 13 residues in the CDR3. The V segment lost 5 bases and the J segment 3 bases; nucleotides outside the gene matches: 3. Germline V gives CDR1 LNHDA, CDR2 SQIVND (reference sequence). Written as DNA, the CDR3 is TGTGCCAGTAGTGGGAGGGGCGAAGAGACCCAGTACTTC. The encoded protein is CASSGRGEETQYF.

This chain connects TRBV19 to TRBJ2-7, with 7 bases matching TRBD2. CDR1 LNHDA and CDR2 SQIVND come from the germline V gene (reference sequence). With V trimmed by 3 bases and J by 2 bases, 10 bases remained unmatched. The CDR3 covers 16 residues. The CDR3 DNA sequence: TGTGCCAGTAGTATGGCCCCTCGGGGGAGGGCCTACGAGCAGTACTTC. As protein: CASSMAPRGRAYEQYF.

V is TRBV24-1 and J is TRBJ2-3; 9 nucleotides align to TRBD1. CDR3 length: 17 amino acids. Trimming removed 4 bases from V and 1 base from J; junction bases left unmatched: 8. Germline V gives CDR1 KGHDR, CDR2 SFDVKD. This chain's CDR3 is CATSDSTGGAGTDTQYF. The CDR3 nucleotides are TGTGCCACCAGTGACAGCACAGGGGGCGCGGGCACAGATACGCAGTATTTT.

This clonotype was found a few times. The chain joins TRBV6-5 to TRBJ1-3; D might be TRBD1 (5 bases). This CDR3 is built from 15 residues. CDR1 is MNHEY, CDR2 SVGAGI, per germline. The V end lost 0 bases, the J end lost 8 bases, and 14 bases lay between the germline ends. The DNA for the CDR3 is TGTGCCAGCAGTTACTCGAGGGGCCGGGGGGACACCATATATTTT. Its translation: CASSYSRGRGDTIYF.

This clonotype was picked up a small number of times. The chain combines TRBV20-1 with TRBJ1-2; weak D call: TRBD1 (5 bases). The germline CDR1 and CDR2 sequences are DFQATT and SNEGSKA (reference sequence). V was clipped by 3 bases and J by 4 bases, with 9 bases between them. The CDR3 runs 12 residues. The CDR3 nucleotides read TGCAGTGCTAGGGGAGGGGTCTATGGCTACACCTTC. It translates to CSARGGVYGYTF.

J is TRBJ1-2 and V is TRBV7-9; TRBD1 is a possible D gene (5 bases). The CDR3 sequence is 14 residues long. With 6 bases removed from V and 1 base from J, the gap between germline ends came to 12 bases. Germline V gene lookup returns CDR1 SEHNR and CDR2 FQNEAQ (reference sequence). Here the CDR3 reads CASSDSGSNYGYTF. As DNA, the CDR3 is TGTGCCAGCAGTGACAGCGGGAGTAACTATGGCTACACCTTC.